This T cell receptor (beta chain) is from a study of blood T cell repertoires in COVID-19. Study summary: Researchers got acute and convalescent COVID-19 samples from the United States, Italy and Spain.

In the original analysis: Estimated nucleated cell counts came from reference gene primer amplification. Produced via immunoSEQ multiplex PCR; TCRdb's table is partial and in-frame only. V, J and clone size derive from that table, while D and trimming were established from the DNA sequence. The sample holds fewer than 350,000 clones; nearly 90% are singletons and the top ten take about 8.6%. CDR3 length equals 17 residues. Germline CDR1 MNHNS, CDR2 SASEGT. V shed 4 bases and J 2 bases; nucleotides not matched to a gene: 9. Sequenced material: peripheral blood. This chain links TRBV6-1 with TRBJ2-3, with 10 bases that match TRBD2. This TCR was sampled from a young man with active or convalescent COVID-19. The CDR3 sequence is CASSGDLAGAITDTQYF. The CDR3 region has the DNA TGTGCCAGCAGTGGGGATCTAGCGGGGGCCATCACAGATACGCAGTATTTT.